This paragraph reports one T cell receptor (beta chain). The antigen this receptor binds is unknown. Nothing much larger sits one base from this clone, and base qualities are not available. Collaborating institutions collected whole blood in K2EDTA tubes following their own protocols. For TCRbeta analysis, collaborators shipped samples as frozen whole blood, isolated PBMCs, or DNA extracted from either of those sample types. The immunoSEQ Assay, a bias-controlled multiplex PCR, was used to amplify TCRbeta CDR3 regions from genomic DNA. For the original study's pipeline: Nucleated cell counts per sample were estimated from amplification of reference gene primers within the assay. To quantify the absolute abundance of each unique TCRbeta CDR3 rearrangement, sequence reads were collapsed and filtered. For each sample, productive Simpson clonality was calculated by taking the square root of Simpson's diversity index across productive rearrangements. In its TCRdb copy, this immuneACCESS table keeps in-frame sequences only and misses some clones. Where compared with another copy, unresolved V genes explain less than half of these, and the others have no known cause. The DNA was the basis for D and trimming; V, J and clone size are from that table. This sample lists a few hundred thousand clones; roughly 90% were detected once. More than 0.95% of the sample is held by the ten biggest clonotypes.

This sample was taken from a study of blood T cell repertoires in COVID-19 (dated by TCRdb to 2018 to 2021). Describing the broader study: Collaborator samples came from the United States, Italy and Spain and covered acute and convalescent phases of COVID-19. The samples were drawn from two sources: the first 160 participants of the ongoing ImmuneRACE study, and fewer than 1,500 subjects contributed by 6 global collaborators. Where available, HLA class I and class II types were taken from metadata supplied by the sample provider and were not determined by assay-based typing. Subjects who had been exposed to COVID-19, were actively infected with it, or had recovered from it provided the deeply sampled blood TCRbeta repertoires that made up the dataset. The prospective study material was composed of cDNA or gDNA derived from T cells, B-cell-depleted T cells, or PBMCs. The repertoires were released in a freely available public database meant as a resource for research on the immune response to SARS-CoV-2. The sample metadata nearly always contained a de-identified subject ID, COVID-19 status, age in years and sex.

Findings and caveats that apply to the study as a whole: How much clinical and demographic metadata was included differed by source and by participant, and the metadata was provided uncurated.

The receptor's source is a man aged 40-49 years with acute or convalescent COVID-19. Sequenced material: peripheral blood.

The DNA reads TGTGCCAGCAGACTGTCCGGGACTAGCGGATACAATGAGCAGTTCTTC. Its amino acids are CASRLSGTSGYNEQFF. The chain joins TRBV7-8 to TRBJ2-1, and 11 junction bases match TRBD2. The germline V gene gives CDR1 as SGHVS and CDR2 as FQNEAQ. Trimming removed 6 bases from V and 4 bases from J; the gene matches leave 8 bases unexplained. Its CDR3 holds 16 amino acids, cysteine through phenylalanine. The CDR3 DNA has 48 bases and is translated from base 1.